This section outlines one TCR beta chain sequence together with its context. Its antigen is undetermined. Assay used: immunoSEQ multiplex PCR; TCRdb lists only in-frame clones, some missing. The sample has 30,000 to 50,000 clones, approximately 67% seen once. This sample is drawn from a study of cytotoxic CD8 clonotypes in ibrutinib-treated CLL. Study observations and caveats: Sustained-remission and progressing patients had unequal sampling times.

CDR1 and CDR2 (germline): GTSNPN, SVGIG (reference sequence). The CDR3 length is 14 residues. V lost 1 base and J lost 4; bases outside the gene matches: 6. The chain joins TRBV30 to TRBJ2-5; 7 bases fit TRBD2. This clonotype originated in a human donor with chronic lymphocytic leukemia. This specimen consisted of PBMCs, obtained at disease progression, from a patient treated with ibrutinib. Here the CDR3 reads CAWSARGVAETQYF. For the CDR3, the DNA is TGTGCCTGGAGTGCCCGGGGGGTGGCAGAGACCCAGTACTTC.